Listed below are T cell receptor beta chains from one sample, sequenced in a study of T cells in Graves' hyperthyroidism and ophthalmopathy. Using its own MiXCR run on the multiplex PCR reads, TCRdb lists one record per CDR3 protein. The data show around 490,000 distinct CDR3 sequences, 15% to 20% seen once. The sequenced sample was blood. The receptors derive from a man aged 40-49 years with Graves' ophthalmopathy. Both conserved end residues are part of each CDR3. The D gene is left open where the match is weak. Only part of the rows carry a size: once, few, many, or a class if the clone is expanded.

NA	TRBV29-1	NA	CSVQITDTGELFF
NA	TRBV6-1	NA	CAGRLGEQYF
NA	TRBV7-2	few	CASSPGTPTFEKLFF
NA	TRBV6-2/TRBV6-3	NA	CATKEKGPDEQYF
NA	TRBV28	many	CASSPPLYEQYF
NA	TRBV9	NA	CASSVGSTLSYNEQFF
NA	TRBV6-2/TRBV6-3	few	CASSYLSGANVLTF
TRBD1	TRBV2	many	CASSDWDRVVRNEKLFF
NA	TRBV5-4	few	CASSWADSHYGYTF
NA	TRBV7-2	few	CASREQPGWNEKLFF
NA	TRBV3-1	many	CASSHTYRDHGELFF
NA	TRBV7-2	NA	CASSLAVAFKGTQYF
NA	TRBV30	NA	CAWSAKQNNQPQHF
NA	TRBV15	NA	CATSRDRAANSPLHF
NA	TRBV7-9	many	CASSPRSTPYEQYF
NA	TRBV7-3	NA	CASSLGGRGSLAKNIQYF
TRBD1	TRBV15	many	CATSRAGGSDTEAFF
NA	TRBV27	few	CASRLVWDETNYGYTF
NA	TRBV6-5	NA	CASSYLETGELFF
TRBD2	TRBV12-5	few	CASALRVWTSGGQAYNEQFF
TRBD1	TRBV5-5	NA	CASRSRQGISTDTQYF
TRBD1	TRBV28	NA	CASKGTGGFGGYTF
NA	TRBV12-3/TRBV12-4	NA	CASSWGGRSEQYF
TRBD1	TRBV19	NA	CASSTLTGFGQPQHF
TRBD2	TRBV7-2	few	CASSSTSGFWGNEQFF
TRBD1	TRBV5-1	NA	CASSTDGTGLEQYF
NA	TRBV24-1	few	CATTRTPSGNYGYTF
TRBD1	TRBV27	many	CASSSLMDRGLGNEQFF
NA	TRBV12-3/TRBV12-4	NA	CASSLEGGLAYGYTF
NA	TRBV29-1	few	CSVISGLYNEQFF
TRBD1	TRBV7-9	many	CASSLGQGTYNEQFF
TRBD2	TRBV6-5	once	CASSYSSRGGPSTDTQYF
TRBD1	TRBV18	many	CASSPDRVNGYTF
NA	TRBV3-1	few	CASSQLQTAKNIQYF
TRBD1	TRBV12-3/TRBV12-4	few	CASSPGTAYTF
NA	TRBV15	few	CATSKRGLIEAFF
NA	TRBV27	NA	CASSEMGDTQYF
NA	TRBV20-1	NA	CSARPNRDVAETQYF
NA	TRBV12-5	many	CASGLVQGRTEAFF
TRBD1	TRBV5-1	few	CASSKTGTGINEQFF
TRBD2	TRBV7-2	many	CASSWGGNGPGETQYF
NA	TRBV29-1	NA	CSASQGLDQPQHF
TRBD2	TRBV11-3	many	CASSLESGGMETQYF
NA	TRBV11-1	few	CASSPRHGEPNTGELFF